Following are 27 T cell receptor beta chains from one sample sequenced in a study of vaccination and CD4 T cells after COVID-19. What these receptors recognize is not known. Stated treatment: approximately nine-day PBMC culture with coronavirus spike peptide pools or control peptides (ViraFEST assay). Sequence data for DNA of cultured CD4+ T cells were generated by the Oncomine TCR Beta short-read assay. Via MiXCR, TCRdb re-called the PCR reads, giving one row per CDR3 protein. This table holds 11,000 or so distinct CDR3 sequences, 25% to 30% found once. The specimen sequenced was cultured CD4+ T cells from blood. All receptors come from a human donor with COVID-19.

This clonotype was seen only a few times. The chain combines TRBV12-3 or TRBV12-4 with TRBJ2-2, with D unclear. Trimming removed 5 bases from V and 8 bases from J, with 12 bases in between. The CDR3 length is 13 residues. CDR3 DNA: TGTGCCAGCAGTAACGACGGAGCAGGGGAGCTGTTTTTT. This sequence encodes CASSNDGAGELFF.

The chain employs TRBV18 and TRBJ1-5; D may be TRBD1 (6 bases). CDR1 is KGHSH and CDR2 is LQKENI in the germline V gene. V was shortened by 6 bases and J by 5 bases, with 23 bases between the two germline ends. The CDR3 loop spans 17 amino acids. Written as DNA, the CDR3 is TGTGCCAGCTCCGCGGTAGGGGGGCGCAACTTAGATCAGCCCCAGCATTTT. As protein: CASSAVGGRNLDQPQHF.

The table lists this clonotype with a few counts. This chain connects TRBV27 to TRBJ2-3; D may be TRBD1 or TRBD2 (5 bases each). V lost 0 bases and J lost 0, with 10 bases in between. Looked up from germline, CDR1 is MNHEY and CDR2 is SMNVEV (reference sequence). The CDR3 spans 16 residues. The CDR3 region is CASSLSGTTSTDTQYF. CDR3 in DNA: TGTGCCAGCAGTTTATCAGGGACCACTAGCACAGATACGCAGTATTTT.

V gene TRBV12-3 or TRBV12-4 combines with J gene TRBJ1-1; D remains unclear. V lost 3 bases to trimming and J lost 9 bases, with 11 bases between them. CDR3 size: 12 residues. CDR3 sequence reads: CASSLVMEKAFF. The CDR3 region has the DNA TGTGCCAGCAGTTTGGTTATGGAAAAAGCTTTCTTT.

This clonotype was observed a few times. The J gene is TRBJ2-4, the V gene TRBV20-1; D gene unclear. Deletions cut 5 bases from V and 1 base from J, with 9 bases between. Germline CDR1 reads DFQATT; CDR2 reads SNEGSKA (reference sequence). The CDR3 runs 13 residues. In DNA, the CDR3 is TGCAGTGCTCCAGAAGGTGCCAAAAACATTCAGTACTTC. Protein sequence: CSAPEGAKNIQYF.

This clonotype has only a few counts. The J gene is TRBJ1-2, the V gene TRBV7-3; perhaps TRBD1 as D (5 bases). The CDR3 has 13 amino acids. The V and J ends lost 5 bases and 4 bases respectively, with 11 bases between them. CDR1 and CDR2 from the germline V gene are SGHTA and FQGTGA. DNA for the CDR3: TGTGCCAGCAGCCCCGGGACGGGCTATGGCTACACCTTC. This translates into CASSPGTGYGYTF. The entire variable domain, with the rest obtained from reference TRBV7-3 and TRBJ1-2, is as follows: GAGVSQTPSNKVTEKGKYVELRCDPISGHTALYWYRQSLGQGPEFLIYFQGTGAADDSGLPNDRFFAVRPEGSVSTLKIQRTERGDSAVYLCASSPGTGYGYTFGSGTRLTVV.

The rearrangement joins TRBV28 to TRBJ1-5; no clear D gene. Between the trimmed V and J ends, which lost 6 bases and 10 bases, there was a span of 10 bases. Germline V lookup: CDR1 MDHEN, CDR2 SYDVKM. The CDR3 contains 11 residues. The CDR3 loop reads CASRTNYPQHF. DNA of the CDR3: TGTGCCAGCAGAACAAACTATCCCCAGCATTTT.

The CDR3 DNA reads TGTGCCAGCAGCAGCACCCCGGACAGTGAAAAACTGTTTTTT. Translation: CASSSTPDSEKLFF. This chain links TRBV6-1 with TRBJ1-4, with D perhaps TRBD1 (6 bases). The germline V gene encodes CDR1 MNHNS and CDR2 SASEGT. This CDR3 comprises 14 residues. Trimming pared 6 bases from V and 7 bases from J, leaving 15 bases between.

In this sample, this clonotype turned up a few times. The genes are TRBV5-4 and TRBJ2-7; no reliable D call. Trimming stripped 3 bases from V and 6 bases from J, with 22 bases between. From germline, CDR1 is SGHNT and CDR2 YYREEE (reference sequence). This CDR3 has 16 residues. CDR3: CASSSKSPGASLEQYF. The DNA for the CDR3 is TGTGCCAGCAGCTCGAAATCCCCGGGCGCCTCCCTCGAGCAGTACTTC.

This clonotype occurred once. CDR3 region: CASSQGDSGNTIYF. CDR3 DNA: TGCGCCAGCAGCCAGGGGGACTCTGGAAACACCATATATTTT. The genes are TRBV5-1 and TRBJ1-3, with 7 bases aligning to TRBD1. The CDR3 is 14 residues long. Trimming removed 4 bases from V and 0 bases from J; junction bases left unmatched: 1. Germline loops: CDR1 SGHRS, CDR2 YFSETQ.

The J gene is TRBJ2-7, the V gene TRBV24-1, with TRBD1 identical over 10 bases. In germline, CDR1 is KGHDR, CDR2 SFDVKD. This CDR3 is 15 amino acids long. The J segment lost 5 bases and the V segment lost 4 bases, leaving 7 bases of the junction unmatched. CDR3 nucleotides: TGTGCCACCAGTGACCCCCGCGGGACAGGGGACGAGCAGTACTTC. This translates into CATSDPRGTGDEQYF.

Here the CDR3 DNA reads TGTGCCAGCAGTACACGGACAGAAGCCTACGAGCAGTACTTC. Translation: CASSTRTEAYEQYF. The V gene is TRBV6-1, the J gene TRBJ2-7; perhaps TRBD1 as D (6 bases). V lost 5 bases to trimming and J lost 2 bases, with 13 bases between them. CDR3 length: 14 residues. Germline V lookup: CDR1 MNHNS, CDR2 SASEGT.

This CDR3 is CSAKRTPNTEAFF. The DNA for the CDR3 is TGCAGCGCCAAGAGGACACCGAACACTGAAGCTTTCTTT. The chain uses TRBV29-1 and TRBJ1-1; the D gene is possibly TRBD1 (5 bases). CDR3 length: 13 amino acids. Trimming stripped 7 bases from V and 1 base from J, with 13 bases between. Germline V CDR1 and CDR2: SQVTM, ANQGSEA.

This clonotype rates as medium-sized. The chain recombines TRBV20-1 with TRBJ1-2; 7 nucleotides match TRBD1. This CDR3 spans 15 amino acids. V lost 1 base, J lost 4 bases, and 9 bases stayed unmatched. Germline V CDR1 and CDR2: DFQATT, SNEGSKA (reference sequence). CDR3 nucleotides: TGCAGTGCTAGAGGTCATGACAGGGTGGGCTATGGCTACACCTTC. This codes for CSARGHDRVGYGYTF.

The chain couples TRBV20-1 to TRBJ2-1, with 7 bases lining up with TRBD1. Germline trimming cut 1 base from V and 3 bases from J; bases unmatched to any gene: 12. CDR1 is DFQATT, CDR2 SNEGSKA, per germline (reference sequence). The CDR3 contains 17 residues. This chain's CDR3 is CSARGNPTGASYNEQFF. The CDR3 DNA sequence: TGCAGTGCTAGAGGAAACCCCACAGGGGCGAGCTACAATGAGCAGTTCTTC.

This chain links TRBV2 with TRBJ2-6; no clear D gene. V lost 4 bases, J lost 0 bases, and 4 bases lay in between. Per the germline V gene, CDR1 is SNHLY and CDR2 is FYNNEI. This CDR3 has 14 residues. The chain's CDR3 is CASSGRSGANVLTF. CDR3 DNA sequence: TGTGCCAGCAGTGGTCGCTCTGGGGCCAACGTCCTGACTTTC. Drawing the rest from reference TRBV2 and TRBJ2-6, the complete variable domain is EPEVTQTPSHQVTQMGQEVILRCVPISNHLYFYWYRQILGQKVEFLVSFYNNEISEKSEIFDDQFSVERPDGSNFTLKIRSTKLEDSAMYFCASSGRSGANVLTFGAGSRLTVL.

The chain carries TRBV6-1 and TRBJ2-5; 8 positions match TRBD2. After removal of 7 bases from V and 5 bases from J, the junction contained 6 bases not matched to a gene. This CDR3 region has 13 residues. CDR1 is MNHNS and CDR2 is SASEGT in the germline V gene. CDR3 sequence (DNA): TGTGCCAGCACCCGGGGGGGAGGCGAGACCCAGTACTTC. This gives the protein CASTRGGGETQYF.

A few counts support this clonotype. The rearrangement links TRBV11-2 to TRBJ2-7; 11 bases fit TRBD2. The CDR3 runs 14 residues. From germline, CDR1 is SGHAT and CDR2 FQNNGV. With 4 bases clipped from V and 4 bases from J, the junction kept 3 bases outside the gene matches. The CDR3 bases are TGTGCCAGCAGCTCTAGCGGGGGGAAATACGAGCAGTACTTC. Translation gives CASSSSGGKYEQYF.

CDR3 nucleotide sequence: TGTGCCAGCAGCTTAGCCGGGACAGGGTCCGGGGAGCTGTTTTTT. Its translation is CASSLAGTGSGELFF. The genes are TRBV11-2 and TRBJ2-2; 9 bases agree with TRBD1. The germline V gene has CDR1 SGHAT and CDR2 FQNNGV. Germline trimming cut 1 base from V and 6 bases from J; bases unmatched to any gene: 3. This CDR3 contains 15 residues.

Only a few counts were recorded for this clonotype. J is TRBJ1-6 and V is TRBV19; tentatively, D is TRBD1 (5 bases). Per the germline V gene, CDR1 is LNHDA and CDR2 is SQIVND (reference sequence). There are 15 residues in the CDR3. V lost 4 bases and J lost 5, with 12 bases in between. Written as DNA, the CDR3 is TGTGCCAGTAGTACCGAGACAGTCCATAATTCACCCCTCCACTTT. Residues: CASSTETVHNSPLHF.

This rearrangement joins TRBV2 to TRBJ2-3, with 9 bases matching TRBD1. The J segment lost 0 bases and the V segment lost 7 bases, leaving 5 bases of the junction unmatched. Germline V gene sequence: CDR1 SNHLY, CDR2 FYNNEI. The CDR3 is 15 amino acids. Here the CDR3 reads CASNLDRGSTDTQYF. The CDR3 nucleotides are TGTGCCAGCAACTTGGACAGGGGTAGCACAGATACGCAGTATTTT.

The chain has TRBV6-5 and TRBJ1-1, with D possibly being TRBD1 (5 bases). The germline V gene has CDR1 MNHEY and CDR2 SVGAGI. The ends were cut back, 4 bases at V and 6 bases at J, with 12 bases in the middle. The CDR3 is 13 residues long. The CDR3 region has the DNA TGTGCCAGCAGTTTCCAGTCGGGGGCTGAAGCTTTCTTT. It codes for CASSFQSGAEAFF.

This clonotype was observed a handful of times. This chain connects TRBV20-1 to TRBJ2-2; D may be TRBD2 (5 bases). Per the germline V gene, CDR1 is DFQATT and CDR2 is SNEGSKA (reference sequence). Trimming stripped 0 bases from V and 4 bases from J, with 9 bases between. CDR3 size: 14 residues. CDR3 protein: CSARERGGTGELFF. The CDR3 region has the DNA TGCAGTGCTAGAGAACGGGGTGGCACCGGGGAGCTGTTTTTT.

The rearrangement joins TRBV12-3 or TRBV12-4 to TRBJ1-2; TRBD1 aligns across 8 bases. The J segment lost 3 bases and the V segment lost 2 bases, leaving 5 bases of the junction unmatched. This CDR3 has 15 residues. CDR3 residues: CASSLSGRGHYGYTF. The DNA of the CDR3 is TGTGCCAGCAGTTTATCCGGCAGGGGGCACTATGGCTACACCTTC.

The gene calls are TRBV2 and TRBJ2-5, with 8 nucleotides matching TRBD1. The CDR3 totals 14 residues. CDR1 SNHLY and CDR2 FYNNEI come from the germline V gene. J lost 3 bases, V lost 6 bases, and 6 bases had no gene match. The CDR3 spells CASSDTDREETQYF. The DNA for the CDR3 is TGTGCCAGCAGCGATACGGACAGGGAAGAGACCCAGTACTTC.

This sequence joins TRBV20-1 and TRBJ1-4; TRBD1 aligns across 7 bases. Unmatched junction bases numbered 9, after V lost 3 bases and J lost 2 bases. CDR1 and CDR2 from the germline V gene are DFQATT and SNEGSKA (reference sequence). This CDR3 region has 16 residues. The CDR3 sequence is CSASPRGASTNEKLFF. As DNA, the CDR3 is TGCAGTGCTAGTCCCAGGGGGGCGTCTACTAATGAAAAACTGTTTTTT.

The chain combines TRBV19 with TRBJ2-3; no reliable D call. There are 12 residues in the CDR3. Deletions cut 5 bases from V and 7 bases from J, with 10 bases between. The germline CDR1 and CDR2 sequences are LNHDA and SQIVND (reference sequence). The CDR3 DNA is TGTGCCAGTAGTGGTGACTCATATACGCAGTATTTT. Protein sequence: CASSGDSYTQYF.